The 13 T cell receptor beta chains below come from one sample, sequenced in a study of T cell responses to AZD1222 COVID-19 vaccine (dated by TCRdb to the early 2020s). In light of the paper, this sample's time point label describes: baseline before first vaccination. Preparation of the library involved the immunoSEQ multiplex PCR assay. This is the immuneACCESS table as TCRdb keeps it, with only in-frame sequences that have V and J called. A part of the clones is gone; compared with another copy, unresolved V genes explain less than half, and the rest is unexplained. The sample profile shows 150,000 to 200,000 clones; 90% of them were found once. The ten largest clones represent 5% to 7.5% of the sample. This material consisted of peripheral blood, taken on day 0 of AZD1222 vaccination. The receptors were sampled from an adult in good health.

The chain carries TRBV5-5 and TRBJ1-1; weak D call: TRBD1 (6 bases). V lost 0 bases to trimming and J lost 9 bases, with 12 bases between them. This CDR3 comprises 13 residues. Germline V gene data show CDR1 as SGHKS and CDR2 as YYEKEE (reference sequence). The CDR3 sequence: CASSLGRTDKAFF. The CDR3 nucleotides read TGTGCCAGCAGCTTGGGAAGGACAGATAAAGCTTTCTTT.

The chain carries TRBV5-4 and TRBJ2-2; maybe TRBD2 (6 bases). CDR3 length: 11 residues. Germline loops: CDR1 SGHNT, CDR2 YYREEE (reference sequence). CDR3 DNA sequence: TGTGCTGCTGCGGGGAGCGGGGAGCTGTTTTTT. This encodes CAAAGSGELFF.

This clone was seen a single time. CDR3 sequence reads: CASSTGQGYSNQPQHF. In nucleotides, the CDR3 is TGTGCCAGTAGTACGGGACAGGGCTATAGCAATCAGCCCCAGCATTTT. This sequence joins TRBV19 and TRBJ1-5; 9 bases align to TRBD1. The CDR3 runs to 16 residues. The trim removed 4 bases at V and 0 bases at J, leaving 4 bases unmatched. The germline V gene encodes CDR1 LNHDA and CDR2 SQIVND (reference sequence).

This rearrangement joins TRBV6-6 to TRBJ1-5; possibly TRBD1 for D (5 bases). This CDR3 has 17 amino acids. The germline gives CDR1 MNHNY, CDR2 SVGAGI (reference sequence). With 5 bases removed from V and 0 bases from J, the gap between germline ends came to 17 bases. The CDR3 bases are TGTGCCAGCAGTCGTTCCGGGACGGTCAATAGCAATCAGCCCCAGCATTTT. Protein: CASSRSGTVNSNQPQHF.

The rearrangement uses TRBV5-6 and TRBJ2-3, with TRBD2 matching 7 bases. The CDR3 contains 16 residues. V lost 0 bases, J lost 3 bases, and 7 bases stayed unmatched. The germline V gene has CDR1 SGHDT and CDR2 YYEEEE. CDR3 nucleotides: TGTGCCAGCAGCTTGGGGGCGGGAGTTACGACAGATACGCAGTATTTT. Translated, it gives CASSLGAGVTTDTQYF.

The gene calls are TRBV28 and TRBJ2-1; the D call may be TRBD1 or TRBD2 (5 bases each). Germline loops: CDR1 MDHEN, CDR2 SYDVKM. This CDR3 is 13 amino acids long. The V and J ends lost 1 base and 10 bases respectively, with 11 bases between them. The CDR3 DNA sequence: TGTGCCAGCAGTTTATCCCGTCGGGACGAGCAGTTCTTC. It codes for CASSLSRRDEQFF.

The gene calls are TRBV28 and TRBJ1-5; 12 bases match TRBD1. The J segment lost 4 bases and the V segment lost 6 bases, leaving 7 bases of the junction unmatched. The CDR3 sequence is 16 residues long. Germline-derived CDR1 and CDR2 are MDHEN and SYDVKM. CDR3 in DNA: TGTGCCAGCAGAACCGGGACAGGGGGCTTTAATCAGCCCCAGCATTTT. Translated: CASRTGTGGFNQPQHF.

The V and J genes are TRBV25-1 and TRBJ2-5, with 15 bases identical to TRBD2. The CDR3 runs 16 residues. Trimming took 4 bases from V and 4 from J; bases not matched to a gene: 4. Germline V gene sequence: CDR1 MGHDK, CDR2 SYGVNS. CDR3 in DNA: TGTGCCAGCAGTGCTTGGACTAGCGGGGGGGGAGAGACCCAGTACTTC. Translated: CASSAWTSGGGETQYF.

The chain recombines TRBV4-1 with TRBJ2-2; TRBD2 matches 12 bases. The CDR3 runs 18 residues. The germline gives CDR1 MGHRA, CDR2 YSYEKL. V gave up 4 bases and J gave up 6 bases; unmatched junction bases: 12. CDR3 DNA sequence: TGCGCCAGCAGCCTAACTTGGACTAGCGGGGTAATTGCCGGGGAGCTGTTTTTT. Translated, it gives CASSLTWTSGVIAGELFF.

In DNA, the CDR3 is TGTGCCAGTAGTATTGCTGGGAGAAGCTCCTACAATGAGCAGTTCTTC. It specifies CASSIAGRSSYNEQFF. This chain connects TRBV19 to TRBJ2-1, with D maybe TRBD2 (5 bases). This CDR3 region has 16 residues. Germline loops: CDR1 LNHDA, CDR2 SQIVND (reference sequence). Trimming shortened V by 3 bases and J by 0 bases, and 12 bases separated the two germline ends.

This chain links TRBV7-8 with TRBJ1-5, with 7 bases aligning to TRBD1. The germline V gene encodes CDR1 SGHVS and CDR2 FQNEAQ. The CDR3 length is 15 residues. The J segment lost 4 bases and the V segment lost 5 bases, leaving 8 bases of the junction unmatched. The CDR3 reads CASSQVQGPNQPQHF. Written as DNA, the CDR3 is TGTGCCAGCAGCCAAGTACAGGGGCCGAATCAGCCCCAGCATTTT.

This chain uses TRBV5-5 with TRBJ1-2; D unresolved. Germline V gene data show CDR1 as SGHKS and CDR2 as YYEKEE (reference sequence). V lost 4 bases and J 3 bases, leaving 10 bases between the germline ends. This CDR3 spans 13 amino acids. The CDR3 bases are TGTGCCAGCAGCACGACGGTATACTATGGCTACACCTTC. It yields the protein CASSTTVYYGYTF.

A single count supports this clone. V usage is TRBV14 and J usage is TRBJ1-2; D might be TRBD1 (5 bases). Trimming pared 4 bases from V and 8 bases from J, leaving 11 bases between. The germline CDR1 and CDR2 sequences are SGHDN and FVKESK. The CDR3 runs 12 residues. The CDR3 protein is CASSLDRMGYTF. CDR3 bases: TGTGCCAGCAGCCTAGACAGAATGGGCTACACCTTC.